This TCR beta chain was identified in a study of circulating and synovial CD4+ cells in juvenile arthritis. This clone was detected only once. Its cognate antigen is unknown. Method: immunoSEQ multiplex PCR; TCRdb's copy keeps in-frame clones and lacks some. The repertoire holds some 30,000 clones, with 93% as singletons. Study outcomes and limitations: These blood cells shared more CDR3 sequences with synovium than bulk blood. These repertoires were less diverse than bulk blood CD4 repertoires. CPL versus bulk CD4 samples: T cell genome counts differed by at least an order of magnitude.

Donors were patients with active juvenile idiopathic arthritis. The sequenced sample consisted of CD4+ T cells from blood. The receptor was derived from a human donor with juvenile idiopathic arthritis.

The CDR3 is CASSFLGFGESGYTF. The DNA of the CDR3 is TGTGCCAGCAGTTTTTTGGGGTTCGGGGAGTCTGGCTACACCTTC. The rearrangement joins TRBV28 to TRBJ1-2; D is undetermined. Germline V gene sequence: CDR1 MDHEN, CDR2 SYDVKM. Deletions cut 3 bases from V and 7 bases from J, with 18 bases between. The CDR3 extends over 15 amino acids.